The TCR beta chain described here comes from a study of shared clonotypes between healthy human individuals. Positive CCR7 selection of CD45RO-negative cells yielded the naive CD8 cells, and terminally differentiated effector memory CD45RA+ cells were excluded. Study findings and constraints: Four donors showed sharing of about 4.7% of naive CD4 clonotypes.

Of note for this clone: Its antigen is not known.

CDR3 length equals 13 residues. With V trimmed by 10 bases and J by 5 bases, 2 bases remained unmatched. Per germline, CDR1 MDHEN and CDR2 SYDVKM. Using immunoSEQ multiplex PCR, the repertoire was profiled, and TCRdb retains in-frame clones only, with some absent. The sample records roughly 2,000,000 clones, around 95% being singletons. V is TRBV28 and J is TRBJ2-1; 13 bases map to TRBD2. Sequenced: naive CD8+ T cells from PBMCs. The receptor was derived from a man in his late teens or twenties in good health. Some clones in this sample may be carry-over from other donors' samples. The chain's CDR3 is CATGLAGDNEQFF. The CDR3 nucleotides read TGTGCCACAGGACTAGCGGGAGACAATGAGCAGTTCTTC.